This T cell receptor beta chain emerged from a study of blood T cell repertoires in COVID-19. Study summary: The samples span acute and convalescent COVID-19 from the United States, Italy and Spain.

All enrollees were roughly 18 to 90 years old and from fewer than 30 US areas. Clinical histories supplied by participants themselves formed the basis of cohort assignment. Two negative PCRs, clearance, or symptom resolution had been documented for recovered Cohort 3 donors. The V gene lost 10 bases and the J gene lost 3 bases, with 15 bases spanning the gap. Germline V CDR1 and CDR2: MGHDK, SYGVNS. This CDR3 is 13 amino acids long. The assay was immunoSEQ multiplex PCR, and TCRdb's table has in-frame clones only and misses some. The sample has under 300,000 clones; around 87% are singletons. The sequenced sample was PBMCs or T cells enriched from blood (not recorded which). The chain recombines TRBV25-1 with TRBJ1-2; D is possibly TRBD1 (5 bases). The clonotype comes from a woman younger than 35 who had recovered from COVID-19. The CDR3 DNA reads as TGTGCCACCGATCCGGTAGGGGACTATGGCTACACCTTC. It yields the protein CATDPVGDYGYTF.